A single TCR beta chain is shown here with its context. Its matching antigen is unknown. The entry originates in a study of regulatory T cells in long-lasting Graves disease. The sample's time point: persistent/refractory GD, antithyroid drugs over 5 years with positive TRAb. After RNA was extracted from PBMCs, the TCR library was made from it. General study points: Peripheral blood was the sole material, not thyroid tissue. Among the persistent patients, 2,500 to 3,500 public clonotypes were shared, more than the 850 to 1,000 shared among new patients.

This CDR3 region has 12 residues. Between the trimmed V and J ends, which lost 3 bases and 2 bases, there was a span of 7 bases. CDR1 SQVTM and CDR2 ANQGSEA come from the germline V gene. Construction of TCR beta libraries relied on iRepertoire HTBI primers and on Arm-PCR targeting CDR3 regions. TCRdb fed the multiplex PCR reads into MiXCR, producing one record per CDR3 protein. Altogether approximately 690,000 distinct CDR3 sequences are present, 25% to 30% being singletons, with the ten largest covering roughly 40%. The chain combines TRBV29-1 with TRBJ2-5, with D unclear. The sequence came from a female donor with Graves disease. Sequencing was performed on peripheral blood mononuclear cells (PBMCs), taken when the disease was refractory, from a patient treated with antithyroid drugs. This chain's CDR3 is CSVDQSQETQYF. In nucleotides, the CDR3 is TGCAGCGTTGACCAGTCACAAGAGACCCAGTACTTC.